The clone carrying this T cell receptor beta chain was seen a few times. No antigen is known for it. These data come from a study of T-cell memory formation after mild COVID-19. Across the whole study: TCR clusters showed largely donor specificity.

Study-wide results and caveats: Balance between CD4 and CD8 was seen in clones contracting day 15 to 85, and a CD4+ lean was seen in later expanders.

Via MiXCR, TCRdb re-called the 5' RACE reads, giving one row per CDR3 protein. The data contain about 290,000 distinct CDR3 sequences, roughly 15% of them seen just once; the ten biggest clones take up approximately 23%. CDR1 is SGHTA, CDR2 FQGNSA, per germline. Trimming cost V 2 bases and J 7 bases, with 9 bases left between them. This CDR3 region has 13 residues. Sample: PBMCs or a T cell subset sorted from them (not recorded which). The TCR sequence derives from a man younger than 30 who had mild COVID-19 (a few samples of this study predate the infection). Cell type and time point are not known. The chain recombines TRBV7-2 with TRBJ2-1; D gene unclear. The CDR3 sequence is CASSLWGSNEQFF. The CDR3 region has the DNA TGTGCCAGCAGCTTATGGGGATCGAATGAGCAGTTCTTC.